This entry concerns a single T cell receptor beta chain. The CDR3 runs 15 residues. V was trimmed by 0 bases and J by 3 bases, leaving 11 bases between them. Germline CDR1 and CDR2: LGHNA and YNFKEQ. The protocol was immunoSEQ multiplex PCR, while the TCRdb copy is restricted to in-frame clones and leaves out a portion. This sample carries about 420,000 clones, 80% to 90% of them seen once, and the ten largest clones take roughly 0.84%. These data originate in a study of blood T cell repertoires in COVID-19. This chain uses TRBV4-2 with TRBJ1-1; D is uncertain. Sequenced sample: peripheral blood. This receptor was taken from a man in his late teens or twenties with COVID-19, enrolled during active disease. DNA for the CDR3: TGTGCCAGCAGCCAAGAACCCGGCGGATACACTGAAGCTTTCTTT. This sequence encodes CASSQEPGGYTEAFF.